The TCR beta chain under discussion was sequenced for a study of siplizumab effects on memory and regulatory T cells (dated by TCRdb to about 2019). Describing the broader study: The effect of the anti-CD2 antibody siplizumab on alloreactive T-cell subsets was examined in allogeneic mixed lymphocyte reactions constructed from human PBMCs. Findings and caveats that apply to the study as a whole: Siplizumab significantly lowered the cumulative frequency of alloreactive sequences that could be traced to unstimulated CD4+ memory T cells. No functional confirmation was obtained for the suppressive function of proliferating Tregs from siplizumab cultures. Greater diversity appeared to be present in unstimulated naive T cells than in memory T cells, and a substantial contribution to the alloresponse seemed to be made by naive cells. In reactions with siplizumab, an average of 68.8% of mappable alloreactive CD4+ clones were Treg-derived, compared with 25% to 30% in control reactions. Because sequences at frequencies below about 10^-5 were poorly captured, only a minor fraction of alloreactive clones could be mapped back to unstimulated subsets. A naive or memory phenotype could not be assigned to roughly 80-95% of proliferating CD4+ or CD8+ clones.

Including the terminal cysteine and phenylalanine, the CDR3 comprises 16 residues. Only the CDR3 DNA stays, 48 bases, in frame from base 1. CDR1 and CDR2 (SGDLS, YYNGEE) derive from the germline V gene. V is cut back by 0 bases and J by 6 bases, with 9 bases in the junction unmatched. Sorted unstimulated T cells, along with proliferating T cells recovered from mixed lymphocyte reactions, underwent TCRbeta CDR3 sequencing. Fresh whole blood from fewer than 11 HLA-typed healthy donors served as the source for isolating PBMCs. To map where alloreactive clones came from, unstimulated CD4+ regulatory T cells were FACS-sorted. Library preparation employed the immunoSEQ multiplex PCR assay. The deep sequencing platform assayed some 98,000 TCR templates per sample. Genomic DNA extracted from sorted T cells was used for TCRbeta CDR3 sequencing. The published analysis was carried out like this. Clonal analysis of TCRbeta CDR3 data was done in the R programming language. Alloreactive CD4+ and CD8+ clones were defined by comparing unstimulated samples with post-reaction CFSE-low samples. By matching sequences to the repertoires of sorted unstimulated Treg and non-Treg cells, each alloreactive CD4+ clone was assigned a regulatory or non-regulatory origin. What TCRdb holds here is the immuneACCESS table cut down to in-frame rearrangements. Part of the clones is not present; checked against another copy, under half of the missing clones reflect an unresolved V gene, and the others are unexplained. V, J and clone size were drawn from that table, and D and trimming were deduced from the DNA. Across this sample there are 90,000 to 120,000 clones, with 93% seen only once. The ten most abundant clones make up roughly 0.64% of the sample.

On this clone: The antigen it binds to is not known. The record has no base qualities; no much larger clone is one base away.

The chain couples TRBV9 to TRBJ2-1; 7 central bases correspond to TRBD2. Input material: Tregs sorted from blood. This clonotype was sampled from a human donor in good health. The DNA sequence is TGTGCCAGCAGCGTAGGACCCCGCGGGGGAACCAATGAGCAGTTCTTC. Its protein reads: CASSVGPRGGTNEQFF.